Below, 4 T cell receptor beta chains from the same sample are listed, as sequenced in a study of beta chain features in type 1 diabetes. Expressed TCRB transcripts were sequenced because the isolated RNA had all been reverse transcribed beforehand. The data were produced by immunoSEQ multiplex PCR, yet TCRdb's version contains in-frame clones alone and is incomplete. The sample contains over 600,000 clones, over 10% of which appear only once. These receptors have no known antigen. Regarding the study as a whole: All four CD4+ subsets from Type 1 diabetes patients carried moderately but significantly shorter TCRB CDR3s.

Input material: naive CD4+ T cells from blood. These receptors came from a man aged 25-45 years with type 1 diabetes.

The chain carries TRBV9 and TRBJ2-7; 9 positions match TRBD2. Germline V gives CDR1 SGDLS, CDR2 YYNGEE. The CDR3 runs to 16 residues. V shed 4 bases, J shed 4 bases, and the junction held 12 bases outside the gene matches. Here the CDR3 reads CASSRGLAGAVYEQYF. The DNA of the CDR3 is TGTGCCAGCAGCCGGGGATTAGCGGGGGCGGTGTACGAGCAGTACTTC.

V is TRBV7-2 and J is TRBJ2-1; 7 bases line up with TRBD1. The CDR3 is made up of 14 amino acids. After removal of 5 bases from V and 5 bases from J, the junction contained 6 bases not matched to a gene. The germline V gene has CDR1 SGHTA and CDR2 FQGNSA. The CDR3 loop reads CASSPGQNDNEQFF. The CDR3 coding sequence is TGTGCCAGCAGCCCGGGACAGAACGACAATGAGCAGTTCTTC. The entire variable domain, with the rest obtained from reference TRBV7-2 and TRBJ2-1, is as follows: GAGVSQSPSNKVTEKGKDVELRCDPISGHTALYWYRQSLGQGLEFLIYFQGNSAPDKSGLPSDRFSAERTGGSVSTLTIQRTQQEDSAVYLCASSPGQNDNEQFFGPGTRLTVL.

The chain carries TRBV7-9 and TRBJ2-7; D tentatively reads TRBD1 or TRBD2 (5 bases each). In germline, CDR1 is SEHNR, CDR2 FQNEAQ (reference sequence). V was shortened by 5 bases and J by 1 base, with 18 bases between the two germline ends. The CDR3 has 16 residues. The CDR3, as DNA: TGTGCCAGCAGCACAAGAACCGGGACCTCTTCCTACGAGCAGTACTTC. It specifies CASSTRTGTSSYEQYF.

This clone was recorded a few times. This rearrangement joins TRBV6-1 to TRBJ2-1; 8 bases fit TRBD1. CDR3 size: 15 residues. Germline V gene lookup returns CDR1 MNHNS and CDR2 SASEGT. The J segment lost 1 base and the V segment lost 7 bases, leaving 6 bases of the junction unmatched. CDR3 protein: CASTLGQASYNEQFF. The CDR3, as DNA: TGTGCCAGCACCTTGGGACAGGCTTCCTACAATGAGCAGTTCTTC.